A selection of T cell receptor beta chains follows, all from one sample in a study of blood T cells in healthy people across ages. TCRdb itself ran the 5' RACE reads through MiXCR, one entry per CDR3 protein. The sample records more than 900,000 distinct CDR3 sequences, roughly 28% being singletons. The sample was also reused in another study, on T cells of mothers and their children.

What was sequenced was blood. These receptors all come from a woman in her 40s in good health. Each CDR3 is given with its conserved first and last residue. The D gene is left open where the match is weak. Size tells how often a clone was seen (once, few, many) or the class of an expanded clone, and some rows leave it out.

v_gene,d_gene,j_gene,abundance,CDR3nt,CDR3aa
TRBV2,NA,TRBJ1-2,NA,TGTGCCAGCAGTCCACAGGGTTACAATGGCTACACCTTC,CASSPQGYNGYTF
TRBV7-3,TRBD1,TRBJ1-6,NA,TGTGCCAGCAGCTTATTGGGACAGGGGGCTTCACCCCTCCACTTT,CASSLLGQGASPLHF
TRBV5-1,NA,TRBJ2-5,few,TGCGCCAGCAGATCCCCAGAAGGCCAAGAGACCCAGTACTTC,CASRSPEGQETQYF
TRBV7-2,TRBD2,TRBJ2-5,few,TGTGCCAGCACAACTACCGGGACTAGCGGGAGGTGGTTCGGGACCCAGTACTTC,CASTTTGTSGRWFGTQYF
TRBV28,NA,TRBJ1-1,few,TGTGCCAGCAGTTTCGAGGTGCAGGGCTTCTCTGGAGCTTTCTTT,CASSFEVQGFSGAFF
TRBV2,TRBD1,TRBJ2-7,many,TGTGCCAGCAGGGTGGACAGGGCTACATCCTACGAGCAGTACTTC,CASRVDRATSYEQYF
TRBV5-6,NA,TRBJ2-5,NA,TGTGCCAGCAGCCTTCTTTGGGGCCCACCAGGGCAGTACTTC,CASSLLWGPPGQYF
TRBV3-1,TRBD1,TRBJ1-2,NA,TGTGCCAGCAGCCAAATCCGGATCAACCGGGACAGCCGCTGTGGCTACACCTTC,CASSQIRINRDSRCGYTF
TRBV6-5,NA,TRBJ2-1,many,TGTGCCAGCAGTCCCAGTTCGGGGCCCTACAATGAGCAGTTCTTC,CASSPSSGPYNEQFF
TRBV6-2/TRBV6-3,TRBD1,TRBJ1-5,few,TGTGCCAGCAGATACAACGACAGGGGGAATCAGCCCCAGCATTTT,CASRYNDRGNQPQHF
TRBV5-1,NA,TRBJ1-2,few,TGCGCCAGCAGCTATCACGAGGGGAGTTTTGGCTACACCTTC,CASSYHEGSFGYTF
TRBV7-9,NA,TRBJ1-1,NA,TGTGCCAGCAGCGCCCAGGGTACCACTGAAGCTTTCTTT,CASSAQGTTEAFF
TRBV30,TRBD2,TRBJ2-5,few,TGTGCCTTGACTAGCGGGTTACACCTACAAGAGACCCAGTACTTC,CALTSGLHLQETQYF
TRBV7-2,TRBD1,TRBJ1-2,NA,TGTGCCAGCAGCTTAGTGCGACAGGGGAGGATCTATGGCTACACCTTC,CASSLVRQGRIYGYTF
TRBV20-1,NA,TRBJ2-1,many,TGCAGTGCTAGTCAAAATGAGCAGTTCTTC,CSASQNEQFF
TRBV5-5,TRBD1,TRBJ1-1,NA,TGTGCCAGCAGGCCCCCGGGACAGCTGAACACTGAAGCTTTCTTT,CASRPPGQLNTEAFF
TRBV7-2,NA,TRBJ1-2,NA,TGTGCCAGCAGCGCCGGGCCCTCCCCGGGAATGGTGGACTATGGCTACACCTTC,CASSAGPSPGMVDYGYTF
TRBV7-2,NA,TRBJ2-7,NA,TGTGCCAGCAGCTTAGAGGTGCTGGCCTACGAGCAGTACTTC,CASSLEVLAYEQYF
TRBV14,NA,TRBJ2-1,NA,TGTGCCAGCAGCCAAGAGCCCGCCAGGGACCTAAACAATGAGCAGTTCTTC,CASSQEPARDLNNEQFF
TRBV28,TRBD1,TRBJ1-4,NA,TGTGCCAGCGAATCGGGACAGGGACCTCCCAAGGGGGAAAAACTGTTTTTT,CASESGQGPPKGEKLFF
TRBV10-3,NA,TRBJ1-1,many,TGTGCCATCAGTGACCCAGGGGCGAACACTGAAGCTTTCTTT,CAISDPGANTEAFF
TRBV20-1,NA,TRBJ2-7,NA,TGCAGTGCTGAAACCGGGAACCTCTACGAGCAGTACTTC,CSAETGNLYEQYF
TRBV5-1,NA,TRBJ2-5,many,TGCGCCAGCAGCATACAAGCTACGCTCCAAGAGACCCAGTACTTC,CASSIQATLQETQYF
TRBV20-1,NA,TRBJ1-2,many,TGCAGTGCTAGAGTGGTAGGGGCGCCGGGCTACACCTTC,CSARVVGAPGYTF
TRBV20-1,NA,TRBJ1-1,many,TGCAGTGCTAGAATAAGGCGGGTGGGGAACACTGAAGCTTTCTTT,CSARIRRVGNTEAFF
TRBV20-1,TRBD2,TRBJ2-7,few,TGCAGTGCTAGAACCCTGCTCGGGGGGGGTACATCCTACGAGCAGTACTTC,CSARTLLGGGTSYEQYF
TRBV6-5,NA,TRBJ2-1,many,TGTGCCAGCAGTAGAGGGAACAATGAGCAGTTCTTC,CASSRGNNEQFF
TRBV5-5,NA,TRBJ2-3,NA,TGTGCCAGCAGCCTCCGGGGGCAGGACACAGATACGCAGTATTTT,CASSLRGQDTDTQYF
TRBV28,NA,TRBJ2-1,NA,TGTGCCAGCAGCTTAGATATTTTTCCCAATGAGCAGTTCTTC,CASSLDIFPNEQFF
TRBV5-1,TRBD1,TRBJ1-2,few,TGCGCCAGCAGCTCGGACAGGGGGCAAGGTGGCTACACCTTC,CASSSDRGQGGYTF
TRBV20-1,NA,TRBJ1-1,few,TGCAGTGCTAGAGATAACCAGAACACTGAAGCTTTCTTT,CSARDNQNTEAFF
TRBV5-1,TRBD2,TRBJ2-2,few,TGCGCCAGCAGCTTGGCCGCGGGACTAGCGGAGAGCACCGGGGAGCTGTTTTTT,CASSLAAGLAESTGELFF
TRBV14,TRBD1,TRBJ2-3,few,TGTGCCAGCAGACGGACAGGGAGGTCAGATACGCAGTATTTT,CASRRTGRSDTQYF
TRBV7-9,TRBD1,TRBJ1-1,NA,TGTTCCAGCAGCTCCCCTTACTCAGGGGGCATACGGACTGAAGCTTTCTTT,CSSSSPYSGGIRTEAFF
TRBV18,NA,TRBJ2-3,many,TGTGCCAGCTCATCAGAGGCAGATACGCAGTATTTT,CASSSEADTQYF
TRBV20-1,TRBD2,TRBJ2-1,many,TGCAGTGCTCATCCCGGACTAGCGGGGGACAATGAGCAGTTCTTC,CSAHPGLAGDNEQFF
TRBV20-1,TRBD1,TRBJ1-2,few,TGCAGTGCTGACTCCGGGACAGATTATGGCTACACCTTC,CSADSGTDYGYTF
TRBV7-3,NA,TRBJ2-5,few,TGTGCCAGCAGCTTTGGGATGGACAGTCAAGAGACCCAGTACTTC,CASSFGMDSQETQYF
TRBV7-8,NA,TRBJ2-3,many,TGTGCCAGCAGCAACCGCCGGGACCCCAACACAGATACGCAGTATTTT,CASSNRRDPNTDTQYF
TRBV20-1,TRBD1,TRBJ1-2,many,TGCAGTGCTAGACCTCTCTCAGGGGGCTATGGCTACACCTTC,CSARPLSGGYGYTF
TRBV6-5,NA,TRBJ1-1,NA,TGTGCCAGCCGACAGGCGGGGGGCACTGAAGCTTTCTTT,CASRQAGGTEAFF
TRBV24-1,TRBD1,TRBJ2-1,few,TGTGCCACCAGCGATGTGGGACAGAACAATGAGCAGTTCTTC,CATSDVGQNNEQFF
TRBV6-6,NA,TRBJ2-3,many,TGTGCCAGCAACGGCCTAACAGATACGCAGTATTTT,CASNGLTDTQYF
TRBV25-1,NA,TRBJ2-7,few,TGTGCCAGCAGTGACCCCTTCAGCGAGCAGTACTTC,CASSDPFSEQYF
TRBV27,TRBD2,TRBJ2-1,few,TGTGCCAGCGGGGCTAGCGGGGGGTACAATGAGCAGTTCTTC,CASGASGGYNEQFF
TRBV30,TRBD2,TRBJ2-7,many,TGTGCCTGGACCCAGGGCGGGGGGGCCCTCGAGCAGTACTTC,CAWTQGGGALEQYF
TRBV3-1,NA,TRBJ2-1,few,TGTGCCAGCAGCCAATGGCGGGGCGAGCAGTTCTTC,CASSQWRGEQFF
TRBV12-3/TRBV12-4,NA,TRBJ1-2,NA,TGTGCCTCCCTGTCAAACTATGGCTACACCTTC,CASLSNYGYTF
TRBV5-1,TRBD2,TRBJ2-5,many,TGTGCCAGCAGCCCCGGGACTAGCGGGGGTCAAGAGACCCAGTACTTC,CASSPGTSGGQETQYF
TRBV15,NA,TRBJ1-6,few,TGTGCCACCAGCAGAGCATCGATTTCACCCCTCCACTTT,CATSRASISPLHF
TRBV28,NA,TRBJ2-5,many,TGTGCCAGCAGTTTGACCGGACAATTACAAGAGACCCAGTACTTC,CASSLTGQLQETQYF
TRBV12-3/TRBV12-4,NA,TRBJ1-4,few,TGTGCCAGCTGCGCTGCAGGGTCTGAAAAACTGTTTTTT,CASCAAGSEKLFF
TRBV20-1,NA,TRBJ2-7,NA,TGCAGTGCTACGGGACGGAGGAGCTCCTACGAGCAGTACTTC,CSATGRRSSYEQYF
TRBV7-2,TRBD1,TRBJ1-2,few,TGTGCCAGCAGCTTAGTTGGGACAGGGGTCTATGGCTACACCTTC,CASSLVGTGVYGYTF
TRBV27,NA,TRBJ1-1,few,TGTGCCAGCAGTTTTTCTACCTCGGGCACTGAAGCTTTCTTT,CASSFSTSGTEAFF
TRBV4-1,NA,TRBJ1-5,NA,TGCGCCAGCAGCCGAGGTGAGATTCAGCCCCAGCATTTT,CASSRGEIQPQHF
TRBV9,TRBD1,TRBJ2-1,few,TGTGCCAGCAGCGTAGTCCCCGGACAGGCCCAAGAGACCCAGTTCTTC,CASSVVPGQAQETQFF
TRBV3-1,TRBD2,TRBJ2-3,few,TGTGCCAGCAGCCAGACCCCTAGTGCGGGGGTAGGAGATACGCAGTATTTT,CASSQTPSAGVGDTQYF
TRBV3-1,NA,TRBJ1-1,NA,TGTGCCAGCAGCCAATTAACAGGGAGAACTGAAGCTTTCTTT,CASSQLTGRTEAFF